The 32 T cell receptor beta chains in this list originate from one sample, sequenced in a study of T cells in Graves' hyperthyroidism and ophthalmopathy. Amplified TCR beta CDR3 regions derived from RNA transcripts. HTBI primers were employed in a first-round RT-PCR of the TCR CDR3. MiXCR, applied by TCRdb to the multiplex PCR reads, yields one record per CDR3 protein. The sample has 480,000 or so distinct CDR3 sequences; roughly 45% are singletons. Sequenced sample: peripheral blood or thyroid tissue (not recorded which). The receptors were sampled from an adult woman with Graves' disease, either hyperthyroidism or ophthalmopathy (not recorded which).

The chain links TRBV20-1 to TRBJ2-7, with 7 bases matching TRBD2. With 3 bases clipped from V and 4 bases from J, the junction kept 9 bases outside the gene matches. Germline lookup yields CDR1 DFQATT and CDR2 SNEGSKA (reference sequence). This CDR3 is built from 14 residues. The CDR3 sequence is CSARSLALSYEQYF. CDR3 DNA: TGCAGTGCTAGGTCACTAGCGCTTTCTTACGAGCAGTACTTC.

CDR3 nucleotide sequence: TGTGCCAGCGCTACAGGGGACAGGGGGCCAGAGACCCAGTACTTC. Residues: CASATGDRGPETQYF. V is TRBV25-1 and J is TRBJ2-5; TRBD1 matches at 12 bases. Germline assignment: CDR1 MGHDK and CDR2 SYGVNS. V shed 8 bases, J shed 4 bases, and the junction held 8 bases outside the gene matches. This CDR3 region has 15 residues.

The V gene is TRBV12-3 or TRBV12-4, the J gene TRBJ2-7, with D possibly matching TRBD2 (5 bases). The ends were cut back, 5 bases at V and 4 bases at J, with 12 bases in the middle. This CDR3 is built from 13 residues. CDR3 sequence (DNA): TGTGCCAGCAGTATGGGAGCTCTTTACGAGCAGTACTTC. This translates into CASSMGALYEQYF.

This clonotype was detected many times. The genes are TRBV4-2 and TRBJ2-7; D is ambiguous. The CDR3 is 13 amino acids. V lost 0 bases to trimming and J lost 4 bases, with 7 bases between them. CDR1 and CDR2 from the germline V gene are LGHNA and YNFKEQ. The CDR3 DNA sequence: TGTGCCAGCAGCCAAGATGTGGGGTACGAGCAGTACTTC. Its protein is CASSQDVGYEQYF.

The chain combines TRBV28 with TRBJ1-4, with a weak D call TRBD1 (5 bases). The CDR3 has 14 amino acids. V lost 5 bases and J lost 7, with 14 bases in between. Germline lookup yields CDR1 MDHEN and CDR2 SYDVKM. This CDR3 is CASSGTRGREKLFF. The CDR3 DNA reads TGTGCCAGCAGTGGGACCCGCGGACGTGAAAAACTGTTTTTT.

This clonotype has at least ten counts. The chain joins TRBV29-1 to TRBJ1-1, with D unresolved. The germline V gene has CDR1 SQVTM and CDR2 ANQGSEA. This CDR3 is 10 amino acids long. Deletions cut 4 bases from V and 4 bases from J, with 4 bases between. CDR3: CSVATTEAFF. The CDR3 coding sequence is TGCAGCGTTGCCACCACTGAAGCTTTCTTT.

This chain connects TRBV14 to TRBJ2-5; D is unresolved. Germline V gene data show CDR1 as SGHDN and CDR2 as FVKESK. V was trimmed by 0 bases and J by 2 bases, leaving 10 bases between them. There are 15 residues in the CDR3. The chain's CDR3 is CASSQDVEQQETQYF. CDR3 DNA sequence: TGTGCCAGCAGCCAAGATGTAGAACAGCAAGAGACCCAGTACTTC.

The chain is built from TRBV7-3 and TRBJ1-2, with 9 bases fitting TRBD1. V lost 5 bases and J lost 4; bases outside the gene matches: 14. This CDR3 region has 17 residues. Looked up from germline, CDR1 is SGHTA and CDR2 is FQGTGA. This CDR3 reads CASSQTGPGTGLYGYTF. CDR3 sequence (DNA): TGTGCCAGCAGCCAAACCGGCCCCGGGACAGGGCTCTATGGCTACACCTTC.

The gene calls are TRBV14 and TRBJ1-1; D perhaps matches TRBD1 (5 bases). V dropped 2 bases and J dropped 1 base, with 11 bases sitting between them. Germline V gene lookup returns CDR1 SGHDN and CDR2 FVKESK. CDR3 size: 15 residues. CDR3 loop: CASSQTQGENTEAFF. In DNA, the CDR3 is TGTGCCAGCAGCCAAACACAAGGGGAGAACACTGAAGCTTTCTTT.

The chain combines TRBV15 with TRBJ2-7, with 7 bases matching TRBD2. Germline V gene data show CDR1 as LNHNV and CDR2 as YYDKDF (reference sequence). The CDR3 consists of 15 residues. V lost 0 bases to trimming and J lost 3 bases; unmatched junction nucleotides: 5. The DNA of the CDR3 is TGTGCCACCAGCAGAGATCTAGAGCGGGACTACGAGCAGTACTTC. It yields the protein CATSRDLERDYEQYF.

The CDR3 protein is CSVWGVRPYEQYF. CDR3 nucleotide sequence: TGCAGCGTTTGGGGAGTGCGCCCCTACGAGCAGTACTTC. This rearrangement joins TRBV29-1 to TRBJ2-7; D might be TRBD2 (5 bases). The germline V and J ends were trimmed by 5 bases and 2 bases, with 13 bases remaining between them. The V gene's germline CDR1 is SQVTM and CDR2 ANQGSEA. CDR3 length: 13 amino acids.

In this sample, this clonotype turned up a few times. V gene TRBV29-1 combines with J gene TRBJ2-7; tentatively, D is TRBD1 (6 bases). V was cut by 6 bases and J by 6 bases, with 21 bases left in between. The length of the CDR3 is 14 residues. The germline V gene has CDR1 SQVTM and CDR2 ANQGSEA. In nucleotides, the CDR3 is TGCAGCGTGGCCGGACAGACGCGTTTCAGCGAGCAGTACTTC. This gives the protein CSVAGQTRFSEQYF.

This clonotype was seen a few times. The chain recombines TRBV20-1 with TRBJ2-7; D unresolved. V dropped 6 bases and J dropped 1 base, with 4 bases sitting between them. CDR3 size: 10 residues. From germline, CDR1 is DFQATT and CDR2 SNEGSKA (reference sequence). CDR3 amino acids: CSAESYEQYF. The DNA for the CDR3 is TGCAGTGCCGAATCCTACGAGCAGTACTTC.

The chain has TRBV6-5 and TRBJ1-2; D is uncertain. With 5 bases removed from V and 2 bases from J, the gap between germline ends came to 18 bases. The CDR3 length is 16 residues. The V gene's germline CDR1 is MNHEY and CDR2 SVGAGI. CDR3: CASSPPFFSRNYGYTF. The CDR3 DNA follows: TGTGCCAGCAGTCCCCCCTTTTTTAGCAGAAACTATGGCTACACCTTC.

This clonotype occurred many times. The V and J genes are TRBV10-2 and TRBJ1-5, with D uncertain. The CDR3 covers 14 residues. CDR1 is WSHSY, CDR2 SAAADI, per germline. V lost 3 bases to trimming and J lost 6 bases, with 12 bases between them. The CDR3 is CASSDPGTRQPQHF. The CDR3 nucleotides are TGCGCCAGCAGTGACCCGGGTACTCGTCAGCCCCAGCATTTT.

The chain carries TRBV29-1 and TRBJ2-5; D is unresolved. The CDR3 is made up of 11 amino acids. Looked up from germline, CDR1 is SQVTM and CDR2 is ANQGSEA. The CDR3 here is CTTAIQETQYF. In DNA form, the CDR3 reads TGCACAACGGCTATCCAAGAGACCCAGTACTTC. Full variable domain (rest looked up from reference TRBV29-1 and TRBJ2-5): SAVISQKPSRDICQRGTSLTIQCQVDSQVTMMFWYRQQPGQSLTLIATANQGSEATYESGFVIDKFPISRPNLTFSTLTVSNMSPEDSSIYLCTTAIQETQYFGPGTRLLVL.

The V call is TRBV12-3 or TRBV12-4, the J call TRBJ2-7; 11 nucleotides line up with TRBD2. Unmatched junction bases numbered 12, after V lost 5 bases and J lost 6 bases. The CDR3 is 16 residues long. The CDR3 nucleotides read TGTGCCAGCAGTACGGTAGCGGGAGGGCCGTCCACCGAGCAGTACTTC. As protein: CASSTVAGGPSTEQYF.

This sequence joins TRBV7-9 and TRBJ2-5, with D possibly being TRBD1 (6 bases). The V end was cut by 6 bases, the J end by 2 bases, with 13 bases between. The CDR3 is 14 amino acids. Germline CDR1 and CDR2: SEHNR and FQNEAQ (reference sequence). The CDR3 nucleotides read TGTGCCAGCAGTTCGTGGGACACACAAGAGACCCAGTACTTC. Translated: CASSSWDTQETQYF.

This clonotype was picked up one time. One end of the junction varies from germline; a read error may be responsible. This chain connects TRBV10-3 to TRBJ1-5; D not certain. The germline V gene has CDR1 ENHRY and CDR2 SYGVKD. This CDR3 has 14 amino acids. CDR3 nucleotide sequence: TGTGCCAGCAGTGAGGAGAGGGTCAATCAGCCCCAGCATTTT. Protein: CASSEERVNQPQHF.

There are many counts of this clonotype. The rearrangement uses TRBV4-2 and TRBJ1-5, with D unresolved. The CDR3 sequence is 12 residues long. The germline CDR1 and CDR2 sequences are LGHNA and YNFKEQ. V was shortened by 1 base and J by 6 bases, with 4 bases between the two germline ends. The CDR3 loop reads CASSQVGQPQHF. The CDR3 DNA sequence: TGTGCCAGCAGCCAAGTGGGTCAGCCCCAGCATTTT.

The J gene is TRBJ2-2, the V gene TRBV2; D possibly corresponds to TRBD1 (6 bases). This CDR3 has 14 amino acids. Trimming shortened V by 2 bases and J by 6 bases, and 10 bases separated the two germline ends. In germline, CDR1 is SNHLY, CDR2 FYNNEI. The CDR3 is CASSEQWGPGELFF. CDR3 sequence (DNA): TGTGCCAGCAGTGAACAATGGGGGCCCGGGGAGCTGTTTTTT.

This clonotype was counted a single time. As the CDR3 is not closed by the conserved phenylalanine or tryptophan, this likely results from a read error. This sequence joins TRBV9 and TRBJ2-7; 12 bases map to TRBD2. Unmatched junction bases numbered 8, after V lost 4 bases and J lost 6 bases. The germline CDR1 and CDR2 sequences are SGDLS and YYNGEE. The CDR3 covers 15 residues. The CDR3 DNA sequence: TGTGCCAGCAGCCAGGAACTAGCGGGAGGACGCGAGCAGTACCTC. It encodes CASSQELAGGREQYL.

This clonotype was seen more than once but under ten times. The chain employs TRBV5-4 and TRBJ2-7; the D gene is possibly TRBD1 (5 bases). V lost 3 bases and J 4 bases, leaving 8 bases between the germline ends. Germline V lookup: CDR1 SGHNT, CDR2 YYREEE (reference sequence). The CDR3 contains 12 residues. CDR3 DNA: TGTGCCAGCAGCTGGGGCAGATACGAGCAGTACTTC. It is translated as CASSWGRYEQYF.

The genes are TRBV7-8 and TRBJ1-2; D ambiguous. Per the germline V gene, CDR1 is SGHVS and CDR2 is FQNEAQ. There are 14 residues in the CDR3. Trimming removed 0 bases from V and 6 bases from J, with 11 bases in between. The CDR3 loop is CASSLARGSHGYTF. In DNA form, the CDR3 reads TGTGCCAGCAGCTTAGCGCGCGGGAGCCATGGCTACACCTTC.

There are many counts of this clonotype. In DNA, the CDR3 is TGTGCCAGCAGTTTGACGACCCAGGGGCTAGAATTCTCTGGAAACACCATATATTTT. Protein: CASSLTTQGLEFSGNTIYF. V usage is TRBV13 and J usage is TRBJ1-3; D might be TRBD1 (6 bases). CDR1 and CDR2 (germline): PRHDT, FYEKMQ (reference sequence). The CDR3 contains 19 residues. Trimming took 6 bases from V and 0 from J, leaving 24 bases between them.

The chain recombines TRBV7-8 with TRBJ1-2, with 8 positions matching TRBD1. The CDR3 contains 13 residues. The germline V gene encodes CDR1 SGHVS and CDR2 FQNEAQ. With 4 bases clipped from V and 5 bases from J, the junction kept 3 bases outside the gene matches. The CDR3 reads CASSWDRSYGYTF. The CDR3 DNA reads TGTGCCAGCAGCTGGGACAGGAGTTATGGCTACACCTTC. Supplemented by reference TRBV7-8 and TRBJ1-2, the full variable domain reads GAGVSQSPRYKVAKRGQDVALRCDPISGHVSLFWYQQALGQGPEFLTYFQNEAQLDKSGLPSDRFFAERPEGSVSTLKIQRTQQEDSAVYLCASSWDRSYGYTFGSGTRLTVV.

The chain has TRBV7-2 and TRBJ2-6; D unclear. This CDR3 comprises 19 residues. Germline CDR1 SGHTA, CDR2 FQGNSA. V lost 5 bases to trimming and J lost 0 bases, with 20 bases between them. The CDR3, as DNA: TGTGCCAGCAGCACCCCACAGAGGAGCTATGGCTCTGGGGCCAACGTCCTGACTTTC. Translating it yields CASSTPQRSYGSGANVLTF. The whole variable domain, remainder taken from reference TRBV7-2 and TRBJ2-6, is GAGVSQSPSNKVTEKGKDVELRCDPISGHTALYWYRQSLGQGLEFLIYFQGNSAPDKSGLPSDRFSAERTGGSVSTLTIQRTQQEDSAVYLCASSTPQRSYGSGANVLTFGAGSRLTVL.

Only a few counts were recorded for this clonotype. V and J are TRBV2 and TRBJ2-7; D call uncertain. The CDR3 contains 15 residues. Germline lookup yields CDR1 SNHLY and CDR2 FYNNEI. Trimming shortened V by 4 bases and J by 6 bases, and 19 bases separated the two germline ends. CDR3 residues: CASSAPLLTLGEQYF. For the CDR3, the DNA is TGTGCCAGCAGTGCCCCCTTACTAACACTGGGCGAGCAGTACTTC. Complete variable domain (other parts from reference TRBV2 and TRBJ2-7): EPEVTQTPSHQVTQMGQEVILRCVPISNHLYFYWYRQILGQKVEFLVSFYNNEISEKSEIFDDQFSVERPDGSNFTLKIRSTKLEDSAMYFCASSAPLLTLGEQYFGPGTRLTVT.

CDR3 DNA: TGCAGCGTTAGGGCCGACGGAGCTAACTATGGCTACACCTTC. It codes for CSVRADGANYGYTF. The chain employs TRBV29-1 and TRBJ1-2; D gene uncertain. Germline CDR1 and CDR2: SQVTM and ANQGSEA. The CDR3 extends over 14 amino acids. V was clipped by 5 bases and J by 0 bases, with 13 bases between them.

The chain carries TRBV7-9 and TRBJ2-3; 8 positions match TRBD2. Losses at the gene ends were 3 bases for V and 4 bases for J; bases not matched to a gene: 6. The CDR3 is 15 residues long. From germline, CDR1 is SEHNR and CDR2 FQNEAQ (reference sequence). CDR3 loop: CASSLRSGSPDTQYF. The CDR3 bases are TGTGCCAGCAGCTTGCGGAGCGGGAGCCCAGATACGCAGTATTTT. Variable domain in full (rest from reference TRBV7-9 and TRBJ2-3): DTGVSQNPRHKITKRGQNVTFRCDPISEHNRLYWYRQTLGQGPEFLTYFQNEAQLEKSRLLSDRFSAERPKGSFSTLEIQRTEQGDSAMYLCASSLRSGSPDTQYFGPGTRLTVL.

This clonotype turned up a few times. The V gene is TRBV7-9, the J gene TRBJ1-6; D may be TRBD1 (5 bases). The ends were cut back, 5 bases at V and 8 bases at J, with 13 bases in the middle. CDR3 size: 14 residues. Germline V CDR1 and CDR2: SEHNR, FQNEAQ (reference sequence). The CDR3 DNA sequence: TGTGCCAGCAGCCCCCGGGAAGGGGATTCACCCCTCCACTTT. This codes for CASSPREGDSPLHF.

The V gene is TRBV25-1, the J gene TRBJ2-1; 9 bases agree with TRBD1. CDR1 is MGHDK, CDR2 SYGVNS, per germline. Trimming took 1 base from V and 12 from J; bases not matched to a gene: 10. The CDR3 contains 15 residues. CDR3 in DNA: TGTGCCAGCAGTGAATTAACGGACAGGGGAGATACGCAGTTCTTC. Amino acid sequence: CASSELTDRGDTQFF.